One sample yielded the 9 T cell receptor beta chains listed below, sequenced in a study of T cell responses to AZD1222 COVID-19 vaccine. Libraries were prepared by immunoSEQ multiplex PCR; TCRdb keeps only in-frame clonotypes and omits some of them. The sample lists over 100,000 clones, around nine tenths seen once, with roughly an eighth in the top ten. Sequencing was performed on peripheral blood, taken on day 0 of AZD1222 vaccination. Receptors originate from an adult in good health.

The J gene is TRBJ1-1, the V gene TRBV6-5; the match to TRBD1 covers 9 bases. V was pared by 2 bases and J by 14 bases, with 6 bases of the junction left unmatched. This CDR3 region has 12 residues. Germline CDR1 reads MNHEY; CDR2 reads SVGAGI. The CDR3 DNA sequence: TGTGCCAGCAGTTACCCTGGGACAGGGTGGTTCTTT. It encodes CASSYPGTGWFF.

The V gene is TRBV6-2 or TRBV6-3, the J gene TRBJ1-5; TRBD1 might be the D (5 bases). The CDR3 covers 13 residues. Germline lookup yields CDR1 MNHEY and CDR2 SVGEGT. The V gene lost 10 bases and the J gene lost 3 bases, with 13 bases spanning the gap. Here the CDR3 reads CATTPGNNQPQHF. Written as DNA, the CDR3 is TGTGCCACCACCCCAGGGAACAATCAGCCCCAGCATTTT.

This clone was observed once. The J gene is TRBJ2-2, the V gene TRBV4-2; TRBD2 matches at 15 bases. The CDR3 consists of 16 residues. Germline assignment: CDR1 LGHNA and CDR2 YNFKEQ. Germline trimming cut 4 bases from V and 6 bases from J; bases unmatched to any gene: 3. The CDR3 is CASSRGTSGRSGELFF. In DNA, the CDR3 is TGTGCCAGCAGCCGGGGGACTAGCGGGAGGTCCGGGGAGCTGTTTTTT.

The chain joins TRBV18 to TRBJ2-3; 14 bases map to TRBD2. Trimming took 3 bases from V and 1 from J; bases not matched to a gene: 3. This CDR3 has 17 residues. Germline CDR1 reads KGHSH; CDR2 reads LQKENI. The CDR3 protein is CASSPPGLAGGTDTQYF. The CDR3 nucleotides are TGTGCCAGCTCACCGCCGGGACTAGCGGGAGGCACAGATACGCAGTATTTT.

The chain's CDR3 is CARGSPLHF. CDR3 nucleotides: TGTGCCCGTGGTTCACCCCTCCACTTT. This chain uses TRBV3-1 (or the pseudogene TRBV3-2) with TRBJ1-6; the D is unclear. CDR1 is LGHDT, CDR2 YNNKEL, per germline (reference sequence). The CDR3 loop spans 9 amino acids. The germline V and J ends were trimmed by 11 bases and 9 bases, with 5 bases remaining between them.

This chain connects TRBV5-1 to TRBJ2-3, with 12 bases matching TRBD1. The V gene's germline CDR1 is SGHRS and CDR2 YFSETQ. There are 16 residues in the CDR3. With 4 bases clipped from V and 1 base from J, the junction kept 4 bases outside the gene matches. The CDR3 protein is CASSPGTGGGTDTQYF. The CDR3 DNA is TGCGCCAGCAGCCCGGGGACAGGGGGCGGCACAGATACGCAGTATTTT.

The rearrangement uses TRBV29-1 and TRBJ1-2, with TRBD1 identical over 10 bases. Germline values: CDR1 SQVTM, CDR2 ANQGSEA. CDR3 length: 15 residues. With 5 bases clipped from V and 4 bases from J, the junction kept 10 bases outside the gene matches. DNA for the CDR3: TGCAGCGTTTCGAATGGGGACAGGGGATTCTATGGCTACACCTTC. Translating gives CSVSNGDRGFYGYTF.

CDR3 DNA: TGTGCCAGCAGTCTAAGACAGTCTAATTCACCCCTCCACTTT. It encodes CASSLRQSNSPLHF. The chain couples TRBV6-5 to TRBJ1-6, with D perhaps TRBD1 (5 bases). Germline CDR1 reads MNHEY; CDR2 reads SVGAGI. The CDR3 spans 14 residues. V lost 5 bases to trimming and J lost 6 bases, with 11 bases between them.

The genes are TRBV5-6 and TRBJ2-7; unclear D gene. This CDR3 comprises 13 residues. The V gene's germline CDR1 is SGHDT and CDR2 YYEEEE. V gave up 4 bases and J gave up 2 bases, with 10 bases separating them. CDR3 sequence: CASSPGRPYEQYF. The CDR3 coding sequence is TGTGCCAGCAGCCCTGGACGGCCCTACGAGCAGTACTTC.